This TCR beta chain was recovered during a study of cytomegalovirus exposure and HLA in healthy donors. Worth noting for this clone: What it binds is not known.

V lost 2 bases to trimming and J lost 1 base, with 6 bases between them. There are 13 residues in the CDR3. Germline loops: CDR1 SGHRS, CDR2 YFSETQ. Whole-study results and caveats: Analysis was carried out at a later point, and it linked a missense DCLRE1C variant to TCR beta V- and J-gene trimming. Three CMV-associated chains were confirmed in vitro to be specific for CMV antigens.

A multiplex PCR was run with 60 Vbeta primers and 13 Jbeta primers. Libraries were prepared by immunoSEQ multiplex PCR; TCRdb keeps only in-frame clonotypes and omits some of them. Of over 150,000 clones listed, approximately 80% are singletons. The source material was PBMCs. The chain links TRBV5-1 to TRBJ2-5; D not resolved. This sequence was found in a woman aged 45-65 years in good health and CMV-seronegative. The CDR3 DNA reads TGCGCCAGCAGCTTCTCACTCCAAGAGACCCAGTACTTC. Its translation: CASSFSLQETQYF.